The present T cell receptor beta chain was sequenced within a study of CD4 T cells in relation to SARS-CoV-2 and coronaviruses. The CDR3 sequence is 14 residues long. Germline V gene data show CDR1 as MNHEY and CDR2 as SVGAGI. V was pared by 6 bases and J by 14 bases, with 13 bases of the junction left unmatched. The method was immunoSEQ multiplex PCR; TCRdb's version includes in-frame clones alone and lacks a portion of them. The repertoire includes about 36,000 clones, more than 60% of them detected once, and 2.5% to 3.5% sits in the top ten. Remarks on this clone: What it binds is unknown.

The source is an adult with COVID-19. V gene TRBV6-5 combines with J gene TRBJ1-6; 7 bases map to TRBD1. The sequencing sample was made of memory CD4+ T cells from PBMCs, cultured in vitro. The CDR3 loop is CASRPRQGPSSLHF. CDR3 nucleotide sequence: TGTGCCAGCAGACCGAGACAGGGCCCCTCTTCCCTCCACTTT.